These T cell receptor delta chains were read from a single sample in a study of gamma-delta T cells after stem cell transplantation. TCRdb made new clone calls on the RT-PCR reads using CATT. The sample includes approximately 3,200 delta-chain clones, just over 20% of them seen just once. What was sequenced was gamma-delta T cells. These receptors were collected from a human donor. It is not recorded whose cells these are; they may come from a transplant donor. Both conserved end residues are part of each CDR3.

J gene | V gene | CDR3 protein
TRDJ1 | TRDV2 | CACDTVPLGDRLGTDKLIF
TRDJ1 | TRDV2 | CACDTVGGWGISPHYTDKLIF
TRDJ1 | TRDV2 | CACDPLGPRGDKLIF
TRDJ1 | TRDV2 | CACDPLTGGYGGITDKLIF
TRDJ1 | TRDV2 | CACDPVAPSRGGDTPRYTDKLIF
TRDJ1 | TRDV2 | CACDTVLGDPSDKLIF
TRDJ1 | TRDV2 | CACEPLGRYTDKLIF
TRDJ1 | TRDV2 | CACDNSFAGRGWEKTDKLIF
TRDJ1 | TRDV1 | CALGELRLGDTSPYTDKLIF
TRDJ1 | TRDV2 | CACDNVSGWGIEGHTDKLIF